Shown below are 27 T cell receptor beta chains from a single sample sequenced in a study of blood T cell repertoires in COVID-19. Data came from immunoSEQ multiplex PCR; TCRdb stores just in-frame clones and leaves some out. Of 300,000 or so clones listed, over 75% are singletons. Specimen: peripheral blood. The receptors derive from a woman between 45 and 60 years old who had recovered from COVID-19.

This clone appeared once. CDR3 amino acids: CASRPTGDSNQPQHF. DNA for the CDR3: TGTGCCAGCAGACCGACAGGGGATAGCAATCAGCCCCAGCATTTT. The chain links TRBV6-6 to TRBJ1-5, with 8 bases matching TRBD1. J lost 0 bases, V lost 6 bases, and 4 bases had no gene match. This CDR3 is 15 amino acids long. Germline V lookup: CDR1 MNHNY, CDR2 SVGAGI (reference sequence).

The chain links TRBV6-5 to TRBJ1-5, with TRBD1 matching 9 bases. The trim removed 6 bases at V and 5 bases at J, leaving 8 bases unmatched. This CDR3 has 15 residues. Looked up from germline, CDR1 is MNHEY and CDR2 is SVGAGI. The CDR3 bases are TGTGCCAGCAGAGCCGGGACAGGGAGTTATCAGCCCCAGCATTTT. Protein sequence: CASRAGTGSYQPQHF.

This chain links TRBV18 with TRBJ1-5; tentatively, D is TRBD1 (6 bases). CDR3 length: 16 residues. V lost 4 bases and J 0 bases, leaving 13 bases between the germline ends. Germline CDR1 reads KGHSH; CDR2 reads LQKENI. The CDR3 protein is CASSQSTGSSNQPQHF. As DNA, the CDR3 is TGTGCCAGCTCACAGTCGACAGGTTCTAGCAATCAGCCCCAGCATTTT. The variable domain in full, with the rest retrieved from reference TRBV18 and TRBJ1-5, is NAGVMQNPRHLVRRRGQEARLRCSPMKGHSHVYWYRQLPEEGLKFMVYLQKENIIDESGMPKERFSAEFPKEGPSILRIQQVVRGDSAAYFCASSQSTGSSNQPQHFGDGTRLSIL.

In DNA, the CDR3 is TGTGCCTGGAGTGACGGTCGTTTCACTGAAGCTTTCTTT. Protein sequence: CAWSDGRFTEAFF. V gene TRBV30 combines with J gene TRBJ1-1; D unclear. V was trimmed by 1 base and J by 4 bases, leaving 10 bases between them. Per the germline V gene, CDR1 is GTSNPN and CDR2 is SVGIG (reference sequence). CDR3 length: 13 residues.

The chain links TRBV10-3 to TRBJ2-1; 7 bases match TRBD1. The CDR3 runs 13 residues. The V gene's germline CDR1 is ENHRY and CDR2 SYGVKD. Trimming cost V 2 bases and J 10 bases; bases outside gene matches: 5. The CDR3 sequence is CAISEPGGDEQFF. The CDR3 DNA is TGTGCCATCAGTGAGCCAGGGGGAGACGAGCAGTTCTTC.

V is TRBV5-1 and J is TRBJ2-5; 9 bases match TRBD1. Germline V CDR1 and CDR2: SGHRS, YFSETQ. V trimming: 6 bases; J trimming: 2 bases; junction bases outside the gene matches: 8. The CDR3 is 15 amino acids. The CDR3 DNA reads TGCGCCAGCAAGTTGGGACAGGGAGGACAAGAGACCCAGTACTTC. It is translated as CASKLGQGGQETQYF.

This chain links TRBV7-9 with TRBJ1-1, with D unresolved. The CDR3 contains 14 residues. Germline-derived CDR1 and CDR2 are SEHNR and FQNEAQ (reference sequence). V dropped 2 bases and J dropped 4 bases, with 11 bases sitting between them. The CDR3: CASSLYLGVTEAFF. The CDR3 nucleotides read TGTGCCAGCAGCTTATATTTGGGAGTCACTGAAGCTTTCTTT.

V gene TRBV29-1 combines with J gene TRBJ2-1; 7 bases are shared with TRBD1. Germline loops: CDR1 SQVTM, CDR2 ANQGSEA. V shed 6 bases, J shed 3 bases, and the junction held 11 bases outside the gene matches. The CDR3 has 15 amino acids. The CDR3 is CSVNVDGTDYNEQFF. CDR3 in DNA: TGCAGCGTAAATGTGGATGGGACAGACTACAATGAGCAGTTCTTC.

Comment on this clone: At one end, the junction sequence differs from germline, possibly due to a read error. The chain employs TRBV4-3 and TRBJ2-3, with no clear D. This CDR3 comprises 14 residues. Germline values: CDR1 LGHNA, CDR2 YSLEER. For the CDR3, the DNA is TGCGCCAGCAGCCTTGCTACCAGAACAGAAACGCAGTATTTT. Translated: CASSLATRTETQYF.

The chain carries TRBV7-2 and TRBJ2-7; 11 nucleotides line up with TRBD2. Germline CDR1 reads SGHTA; CDR2 reads FQGNSA. This CDR3 has 14 residues. V shed 3 bases and J 6 bases; nucleotides not matched to a gene: 4. CDR3 in amino acids: CASSLGLAVAEQYF. The CDR3, as DNA: TGTGCCAGCAGCTTGGGACTAGCGGTCGCCGAGCAGTACTTC.

J is TRBJ1-2 and V is TRBV28, with D hard to call. The CDR3 consists of 16 residues. V shed 5 bases and J shed 1 base, with 17 bases lying between them. The germline CDR1 and CDR2 sequences are MDHEN and SYDVKM. The CDR3 DNA reads as TGTGCCAGCAGTACTACTGACGGATCCTATAACTATGGCTACACCTTC. Its translation: CASSTTDGSYNYGYTF.

The genes are TRBV19 and TRBJ2-7; D remains ambiguous. The CDR3 sequence is 14 residues long. Germline assignment: CDR1 LNHDA and CDR2 SQIVND (reference sequence). Deletions cut 6 bases from V and 2 bases from J, with 14 bases between. CDR3 loop: CASSKTPGPYEQYF. CDR3 nucleotide sequence: TGTGCCAGTAGCAAGACTCCGGGTCCCTACGAGCAGTACTTC.

By share of the sample, this clone is medium-sized (0.01 to 0.1%). The chain recombines TRBV19 with TRBJ1-5, with D tentatively TRBD1 (5 bases). V dropped 3 bases and J dropped 7 bases, with 16 bases sitting between them. This CDR3 has 15 residues. The germline V gene has CDR1 LNHDA and CDR2 SQIVND (reference sequence). DNA of the CDR3: TGTGCCAGTAGTATGGGAGGGTCGGGGACGCAGCCCCAGCATTTT. It specifies CASSMGGSGTQPQHF.

The chain combines TRBV5-1 with TRBJ2-7; D unclear. Per the germline V gene, CDR1 is SGHRS and CDR2 is YFSETQ. There are 14 residues in the CDR3. Trimming took off 0 bases at V and 6 bases at J, with 13 bases between the two ends. CDR3 region: CASSLAASEREQYF. DNA of the CDR3: TGCGCCAGCAGCTTGGCCGCATCGGAGCGCGAGCAGTACTTC.

In nucleotides, the CDR3 is TGTGCCAGTAGTCCCACAGCGGGAGTCTCCTACAATGAGCAGTTCTTC. Translated: CASSPTAGVSYNEQFF. The chain employs TRBV19 and TRBJ2-1; 8 bases line up with TRBD2. CDR1 is LNHDA and CDR2 is SQIVND in the germline V gene (reference sequence). The CDR3 is 16 amino acids. V shed 5 bases and J 0 bases; nucleotides not matched to a gene: 6.

The chain couples TRBV10-3 to TRBJ2-5; no clear D gene. The V gene lost 0 bases and the J gene lost 7 bases, with 18 bases spanning the gap. The CDR3 covers 16 residues. Germline V gives CDR1 ENHRY, CDR2 SYGVKD. CDR3 in DNA: TGTGCCATCAGTGAGTCTGGCAGAGATTACGCAGGGACCCAGTACTTC. Amino acids: CAISESGRDYAGTQYF.

V is TRBV6-2 or TRBV6-3 and J is TRBJ1-1, with TRBD1 matching 7 bases. The CDR3 has 17 residues. Per germline, CDR1 MNHEY and CDR2 SVGEGT. With V trimmed by 5 bases and J by 1 base, 13 bases remained unmatched. CDR3 DNA: TGTGCCAGCAGTCACTGGGACAGCATTTTTACGAACACTGAAGCTTTCTTT. This translates into CASSHWDSIFTNTEAFF.

The chain employs TRBV9 and TRBJ1-5, with TRBD1 identical over 9 bases. Germline V gene sequence: CDR1 SGDLS, CDR2 YYNGEE. The CDR3 runs to 16 residues. With 1 base clipped from V and 5 bases from J, the junction kept 7 bases outside the gene matches. Written as DNA, the CDR3 is TGTGCCAGCAGCGTACCCCAGGACAGGGGACATCAGCCCCAGCATTTT. Encoded protein: CASSVPQDRGHQPQHF.

This clone has more than one count but fewer than ten. The junction and the germline gene differ at one end; a read error may be behind it. The chain employs TRBV12-3 or TRBV12-4 and TRBJ2-1; tentatively, D is TRBD2 (7 bases). This CDR3 spans 13 amino acids. The CDR3 here is CASSLAGAGARIF. Written as DNA, the CDR3 is TGTGCCAGCAGTTTAGCGGGGGCGGGAGCTAGGATCTTC.

This clone has more than one count but fewer than ten. V is TRBV27 and J is TRBJ2-7, with 8 bases fitting TRBD1. The trim removed 3 bases at V and 6 bases at J, leaving 4 bases unmatched. The CDR3 contains 13 residues. The V gene's germline CDR1 is MNHEY and CDR2 SMNVEV (reference sequence). The CDR3 coding sequence is TGTGCCAGCAGTTTCACACAGGGGGGCGAGCAGTACTTC. Translated: CASSFTQGGEQYF.

This chain joins TRBV30 and TRBJ1-1; 8 bases map to TRBD1. Germline lookup yields CDR1 GTSNPN and CDR2 SVGIG (reference sequence). This CDR3 has 13 residues. V was pared by 5 bases and J by 0 bases, with 2 bases of the junction left unmatched. CDR3 nucleotide sequence: TGTGCCTGGGCGGGACAGGTGAACACTGAAGCTTTCTTT. Protein sequence: CAWAGQVNTEAFF.

The V and J genes are TRBV9 and TRBJ1-2; TRBD1 agrees at 9 bases. There are 16 residues in the CDR3. V dropped 0 bases and J dropped 1; count of bases not matched to a gene: 4. Looked up from germline, CDR1 is SGDLS and CDR2 is YYNGEE. Here the CDR3 reads CASSVATGGFNYGYTF. CDR3 DNA sequence: TGTGCCAGCAGCGTAGCGACAGGGGGTTTTAACTATGGCTACACCTTC.

This chain connects TRBV5-1 to TRBJ2-4, with a tentative D call TRBD1 (6 bases). The CDR3 is 16 amino acids. Germline V gene data show CDR1 as SGHRS and CDR2 as YFSETQ. The V gene lost 4 bases and the J gene lost 4 bases, with 18 bases spanning the gap. CDR3 coding DNA: TGCGCCAGCAGCCGCGAAGGGGACAACGCAAAAAACATTCAGTACTTC. Amino acids: CASSREGDNAKNIQYF. The full variable domain, rest sourced from reference TRBV5-1 and TRBJ2-4, is KAGVTQTPRYLIKTRGQQVTLSCSPISGHRSVSWYQQTPGQGLQFLFEYFSETQRNKGNFPGRFSGRQFSNSRSEMNVSTLELGDSALYLCASSREGDNAKNIQYFGAGTRLSVL.

V is TRBV6-5 and J is TRBJ1-2; tentatively, D is TRBD1 (5 bases). CDR3 size: 14 residues. Deletions cut 3 bases from V and 2 bases from J, with 10 bases between. Germline-derived CDR1 and CDR2 are MNHEY and SVGAGI. CDR3 region: CASSYLGANYGYTF. Written as DNA, the CDR3 is TGTGCCAGCAGTTATTTAGGGGCGAACTATGGCTACACCTTC.

V is TRBV7-2 and J is TRBJ2-7; D may be TRBD2 (5 bases). Germline V gene data show CDR1 as SGHTA and CDR2 as FQGNSA. The V end was cut by 2 bases, the J end by 2 bases, with 13 bases between. The length of the CDR3 is 15 residues. DNA of the CDR3: TGTGCCAGCAGCTTACAACACGGGGAAACCTACGAGCAGTACTTC. It specifies CASSLQHGETYEQYF.

The CDR3 region is CAWAAGLAGFTGETQYF. CDR3 DNA sequence: TGTGCCTGGGCGGCTGGACTAGCGGGGTTTACGGGAGAGACCCAGTACTTC. The rearrangement joins TRBV30 to TRBJ2-5, with 12 bases matching TRBD2. The CDR3 has 17 residues. Germline lookup yields CDR1 GTSNPN and CDR2 SVGIG (reference sequence). V trimming: 5 bases; J trimming: 4 bases; junction bases outside the gene matches: 14.

V and J are TRBV30 and TRBJ2-1; TRBD1 aligns across 12 bases. This CDR3 comprises 15 residues. J was trimmed by 7 bases and V by 3 bases; bases with no gene match: 7. Germline V gives CDR1 GTSNPN, CDR2 SVGIG (reference sequence). Here the CDR3 reads CAWRNRDRGRNEQFF. CDR3 DNA: TGTGCCTGGAGGAACCGGGACAGGGGGCGTAATGAGCAGTTCTTC. The full variable domain, in which reference TRBV30 and TRBJ2-1 provide the parts outside the CDR3, is SQTIHQWPATLVQPVGSPLSLECTVEGTSNPNLYWYRQAAGRGLQLLFYSVGIGQISSEVPQNLSASRPQDRQFILSSKKLLLSDSGFYLCAWRNRDRGRNEQFFGPGTRLTVL.